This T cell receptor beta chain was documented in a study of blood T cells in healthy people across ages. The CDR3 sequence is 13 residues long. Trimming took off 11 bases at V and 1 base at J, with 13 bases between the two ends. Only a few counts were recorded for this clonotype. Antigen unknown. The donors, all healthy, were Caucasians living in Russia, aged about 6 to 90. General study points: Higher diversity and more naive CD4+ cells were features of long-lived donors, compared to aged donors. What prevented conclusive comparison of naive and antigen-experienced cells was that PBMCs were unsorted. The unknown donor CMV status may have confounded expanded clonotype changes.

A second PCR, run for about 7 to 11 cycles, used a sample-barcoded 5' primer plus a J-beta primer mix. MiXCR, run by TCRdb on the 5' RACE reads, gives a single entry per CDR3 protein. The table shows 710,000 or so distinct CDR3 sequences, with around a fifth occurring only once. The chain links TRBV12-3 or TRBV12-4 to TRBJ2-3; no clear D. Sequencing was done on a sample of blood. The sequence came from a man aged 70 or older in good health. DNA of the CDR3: TGTGCCCCCCGGACGCTTGGCACAGATACGCAGTATTTT. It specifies CAPRTLGTDTQYF.